This T cell receptor beta chain came from a study of T cells after posttransplantation cyclophosphamide. Study-level results: Recipient CMV seropositivity and CMV reactivation strongly tracked TRB clonality. Donor-recipient repertoire similarity was low at 1-2 months, rising over year one.

J lost 9 bases, V lost 2 bases, and 3 bases had no gene match. The CDR3 extends over 14 amino acids. Germline CDR1 is SGHTA and CDR2 is FQGNSA. Remarks on this clone: Its antigen is unidentified.

Cyclophosphamide on days +3 and +4 followed busulfan-fludarabine conditioning and a marrow graft. Method: immunoSEQ multiplex PCR; TCRdb's copy keeps in-frame clones and lacks some. The sample holds 17,000 or so clones, roughly nine tenths seen once. The receptor comes from a male patient aged 55 to 69 who received an allogeneic stem cell transplant from a related donor and was CMV-positive. Some T cells may be provided by the graft donor. V usage is TRBV7-2 and J usage is TRBJ1-6; 8 positions agree with TRBD1. The input for sequencing was CD4+ T cells sorted from blood, taken after allogeneic stem cell transplant with posttransplant cyclophosphamide. CDR3 sequence reads: CASSLNRGSSPLHF. The CDR3 DNA follows: TGTGCCAGCAGCTTAAACAGGGGGAGTTCACCCCTCCACTTT. The variable domain in full, with the rest retrieved from reference TRBV7-2 and TRBJ1-6, is GAGVSQSPSNKVTEKGKDVELRCDPISGHTALYWYRQSLGQGLEFLIYFQGNSAPDKSGLPSDRFSAERTGGSVSTLTIQRTQQEDSAVYLCASSLNRGSSPLHFGNGTRLTVT.